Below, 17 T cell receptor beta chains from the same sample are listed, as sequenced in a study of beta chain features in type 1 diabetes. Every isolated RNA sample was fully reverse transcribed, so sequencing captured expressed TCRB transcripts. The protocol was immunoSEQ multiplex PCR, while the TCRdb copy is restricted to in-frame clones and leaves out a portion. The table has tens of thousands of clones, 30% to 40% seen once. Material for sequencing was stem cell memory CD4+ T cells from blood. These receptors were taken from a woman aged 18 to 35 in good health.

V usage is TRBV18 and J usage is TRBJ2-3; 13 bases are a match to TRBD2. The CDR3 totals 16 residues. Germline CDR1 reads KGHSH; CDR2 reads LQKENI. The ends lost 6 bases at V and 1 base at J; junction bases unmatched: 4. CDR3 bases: TGTGCCAGCTCTCCCGGACTAGCGGGGGGCACAGATACGCAGTATTTT. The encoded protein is CASSPGLAGGTDTQYF.

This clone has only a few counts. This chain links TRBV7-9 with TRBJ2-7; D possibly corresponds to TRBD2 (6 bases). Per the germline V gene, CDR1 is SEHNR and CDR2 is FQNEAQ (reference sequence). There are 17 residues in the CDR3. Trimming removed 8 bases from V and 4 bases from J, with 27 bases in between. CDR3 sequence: CASGAGPTGPYPYEQYF. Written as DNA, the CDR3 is TGTGCCAGCGGTGCGGGGCCGACCGGGCCCTATCCTTACGAGCAGTACTTC. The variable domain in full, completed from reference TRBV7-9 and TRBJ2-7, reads DTGVSQNPRHKITKRGQNVTFRCDPISEHNRLYWYRQTLGQGPEFLTYFQNEAQLEKSRLLSDRFSAERPKGSFSTLEIQRTEQGDSAMYLCASGAGPTGPYPYEQYFGPGTRLTVT.

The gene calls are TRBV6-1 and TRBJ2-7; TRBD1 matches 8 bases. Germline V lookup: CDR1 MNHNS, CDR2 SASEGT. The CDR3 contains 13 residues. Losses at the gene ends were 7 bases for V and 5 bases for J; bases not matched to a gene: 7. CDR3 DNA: TGTGCCAGCAATATCCCGGGACAGGACGAGCAGTACTTC. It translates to CASNIPGQDEQYF.

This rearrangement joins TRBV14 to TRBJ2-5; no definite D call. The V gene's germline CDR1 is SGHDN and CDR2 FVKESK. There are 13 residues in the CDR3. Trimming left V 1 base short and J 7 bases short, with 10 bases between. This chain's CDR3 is CASSQGYTSTQYF. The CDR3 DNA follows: TGTGCCAGCAGCCAAGGATACACGTCGACCCAGTACTTC.

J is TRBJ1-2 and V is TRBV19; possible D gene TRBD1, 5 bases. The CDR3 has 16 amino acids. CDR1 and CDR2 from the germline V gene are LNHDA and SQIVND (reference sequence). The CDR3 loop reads CASTDQRLPANYGYTF. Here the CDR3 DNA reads TGTGCTTCGACAGACCAAAGGCTTCCAGCTAACTATGGCTACACCTTC. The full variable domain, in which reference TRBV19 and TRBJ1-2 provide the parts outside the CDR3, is DGGITQSPKYLFRKEGQNVTLSCEQNLNHDAMYWYRQDPGQGLRLIYYSQIVNDFQKGDIAEGYSVSREKKESFPLTVTSAQKNPTAFYLCASTDQRLPANYGYTFGSGTRLTVV.

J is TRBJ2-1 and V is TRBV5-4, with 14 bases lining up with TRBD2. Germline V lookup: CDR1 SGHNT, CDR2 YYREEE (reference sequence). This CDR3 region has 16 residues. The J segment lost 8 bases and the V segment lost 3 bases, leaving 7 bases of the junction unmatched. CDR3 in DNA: TGTGCCAGCAGCTCTGCCTCGGGACTAGCGGGAGATGAGCAGTTCTTC. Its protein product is CASSSASGLAGDEQFF.

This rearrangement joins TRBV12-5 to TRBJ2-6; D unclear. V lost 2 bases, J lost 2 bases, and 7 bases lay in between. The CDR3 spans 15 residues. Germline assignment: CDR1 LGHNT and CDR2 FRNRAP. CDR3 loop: CASGLYIAGANVLTF. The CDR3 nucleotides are TGTGCTAGTGGTTTGTATATAGCTGGGGCCAACGTCCTGACTTTC.

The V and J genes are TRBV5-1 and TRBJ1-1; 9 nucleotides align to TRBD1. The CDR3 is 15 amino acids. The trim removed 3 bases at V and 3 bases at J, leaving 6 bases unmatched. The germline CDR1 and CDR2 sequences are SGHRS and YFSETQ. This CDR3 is CASSSQGQGDTEAFF. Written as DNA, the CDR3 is TGCGCCAGCAGCTCTCAGGGACAGGGAGACACTGAAGCTTTCTTT.

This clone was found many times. The CDR3 here is CASTPDSRKSYNEQFF. Written as DNA, the CDR3 is TGCGCCAGCACCCCGGACTCCCGTAAGTCCTACAATGAGCAGTTCTTC. The V and J genes are TRBV23-1 and TRBJ2-1, with D possibly being TRBD2 (5 bases). TRBV23-1 is recorded as an ORF, its role being uncertain. Deletions cut 7 bases from V and 1 base from J, with 17 bases between. The CDR3 runs 16 residues.

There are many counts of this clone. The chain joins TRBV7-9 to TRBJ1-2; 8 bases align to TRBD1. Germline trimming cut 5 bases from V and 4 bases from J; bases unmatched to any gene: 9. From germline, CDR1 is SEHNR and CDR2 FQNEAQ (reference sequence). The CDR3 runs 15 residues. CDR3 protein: CASSAVSGQGYGYTF. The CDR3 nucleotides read TGTGCCAGCAGCGCTGTATCTGGACAGGGCTATGGCTACACCTTC. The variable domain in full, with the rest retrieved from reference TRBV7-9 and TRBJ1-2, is DTGVSQNPRHKITKRGQNVTFRCDPISEHNRLYWYRQTLGQGPEFLTYFQNEAQLEKSRLLSDRFSAERPKGSFSTLEIQRTEQGDSAMYLCASSAVSGQGYGYTFGSGTRLTVV.

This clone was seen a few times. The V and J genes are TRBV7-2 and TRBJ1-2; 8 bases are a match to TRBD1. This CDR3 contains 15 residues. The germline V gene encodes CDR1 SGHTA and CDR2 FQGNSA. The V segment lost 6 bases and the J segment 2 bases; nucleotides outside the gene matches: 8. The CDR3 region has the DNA TGTGCCAGCAGACCAGAGGGGACAGGCAACTATGGCTACACCTTC. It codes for CASRPEGTGNYGYTF.

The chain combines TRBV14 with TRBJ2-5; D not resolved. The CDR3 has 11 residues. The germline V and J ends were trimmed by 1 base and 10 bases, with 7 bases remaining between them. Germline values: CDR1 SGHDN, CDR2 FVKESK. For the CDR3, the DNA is TGTGCCAGCAGCCAAGGAGGAATCCAGTACTTC. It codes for CASSQGGIQYF.

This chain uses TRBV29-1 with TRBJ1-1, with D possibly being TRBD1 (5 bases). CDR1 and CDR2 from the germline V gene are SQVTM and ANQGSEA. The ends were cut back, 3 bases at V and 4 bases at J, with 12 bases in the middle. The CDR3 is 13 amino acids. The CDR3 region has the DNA TGCAGCGTTGATAGGGACTGGGGCACTGAAGCTTTCTTT. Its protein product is CSVDRDWGTEAFF.

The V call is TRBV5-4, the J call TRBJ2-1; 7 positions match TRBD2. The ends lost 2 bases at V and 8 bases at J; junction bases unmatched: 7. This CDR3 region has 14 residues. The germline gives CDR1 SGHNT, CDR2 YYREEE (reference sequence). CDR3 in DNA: TGTGCCAGCAGCTTTAGCGGTCGGGGGGATGAGCAGTTCTTC. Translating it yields CASSFSGRGDEQFF.

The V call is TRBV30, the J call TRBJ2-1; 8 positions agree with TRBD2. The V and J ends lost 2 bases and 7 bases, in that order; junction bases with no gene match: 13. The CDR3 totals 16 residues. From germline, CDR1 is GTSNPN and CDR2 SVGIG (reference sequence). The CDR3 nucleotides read TGTGCCTGGAGTAAAGGTTCTAGCGGGTTAGGGAATGAGCAGTTCTTC. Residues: CAWSKGSSGLGNEQFF.

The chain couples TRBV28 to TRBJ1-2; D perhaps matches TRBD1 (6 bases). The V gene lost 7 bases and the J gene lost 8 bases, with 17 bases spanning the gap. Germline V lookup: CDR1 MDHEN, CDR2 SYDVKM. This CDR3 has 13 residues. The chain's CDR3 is CASTREGGGGYTF. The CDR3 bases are TGTGCCAGCACCAGGGAGGGGGGGGGCGGCTACACCTTC.

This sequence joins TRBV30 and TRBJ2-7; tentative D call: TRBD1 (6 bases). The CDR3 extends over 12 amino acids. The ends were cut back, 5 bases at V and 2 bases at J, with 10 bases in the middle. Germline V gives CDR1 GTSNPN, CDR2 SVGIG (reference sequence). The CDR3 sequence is CAWRGQTYEQYF. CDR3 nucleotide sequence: TGTGCCTGGCGAGGACAGACCTACGAGCAGTACTTC.